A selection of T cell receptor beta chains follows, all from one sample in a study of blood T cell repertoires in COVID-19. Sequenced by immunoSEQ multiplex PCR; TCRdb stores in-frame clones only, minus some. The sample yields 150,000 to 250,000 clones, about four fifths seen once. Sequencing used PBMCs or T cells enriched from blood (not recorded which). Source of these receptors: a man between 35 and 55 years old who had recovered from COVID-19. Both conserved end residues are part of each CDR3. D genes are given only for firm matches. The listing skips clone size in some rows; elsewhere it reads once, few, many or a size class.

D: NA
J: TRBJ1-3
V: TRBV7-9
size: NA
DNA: TGTGCCAGCAGCTTAGCATCGGGGAAACCTGGAAACACCATATATTTT
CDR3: CASSLASGKPGNTIYF

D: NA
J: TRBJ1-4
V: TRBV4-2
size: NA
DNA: TGTGCCAGCAGCCAAGGGAGATCAACTAATGAAAAACTGTTTTTT
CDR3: CASSQGRSTNEKLFF

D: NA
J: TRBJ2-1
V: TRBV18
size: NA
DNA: TGTGCCAGCTCACCTCTAGGCTCATTCGATGAGCAGTTCTTC
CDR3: CASSPLGSFDEQFF

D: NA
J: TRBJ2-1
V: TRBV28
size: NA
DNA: TGTGCCAGCAGTTTGACAGATAGCTCCTACAATGAGCAGTTCTTC
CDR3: CASSLTDSSYNEQFF

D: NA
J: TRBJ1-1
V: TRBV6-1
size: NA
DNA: TGTGCCAGCAGTGAAGCTCCGGGAGCTGCTACAGAAGCTTTCTTT
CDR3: CASSEAPGAATEAFF

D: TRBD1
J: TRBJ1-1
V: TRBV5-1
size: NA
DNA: TGCGCCAGCAGTTTCTCAGGGGGCGGGTCAATGAACACTGAAGCTTTCTTT
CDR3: CASSFSGGGSMNTEAFF

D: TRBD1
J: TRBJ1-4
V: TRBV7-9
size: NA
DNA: TGTGCCAGCAGCCTACGACAGGGGCCAACTAATGAAAAACTGTTTTTT
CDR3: CASSLRQGPTNEKLFF

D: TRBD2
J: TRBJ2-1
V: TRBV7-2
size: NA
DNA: TGTGCCAGCCTTAAAGGGGGACTAGCGGGGGGTAGCAATGAGCAGTTCTTC
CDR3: CASLKGGLAGGSNEQFF

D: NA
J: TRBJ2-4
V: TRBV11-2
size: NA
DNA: TGTGCCAGCAGCTTAGAGGGGAGACTAGCCAAAAACATTCAGTACTTC
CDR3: CASSLEGRLAKNIQYF

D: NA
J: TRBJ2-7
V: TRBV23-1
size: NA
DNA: TGCGCCAGCAGTCAACTCGGACAGTCTAACTCCTACGAGCAGTACTTC
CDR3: CASSQLGQSNSYEQYF

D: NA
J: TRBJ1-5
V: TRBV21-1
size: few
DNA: TGTGCCAGCAGCTCTCGGATCTGGCAGGGCAATCAGCCCCAGCATTTT
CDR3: CASSSRIWQGNQPQHF

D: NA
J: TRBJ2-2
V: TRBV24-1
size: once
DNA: TGTGCCACCAGTGCCCCGGGACTTAACACCGGGGAGCTGTTTTTT
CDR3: CATSAPGLNTGELFF

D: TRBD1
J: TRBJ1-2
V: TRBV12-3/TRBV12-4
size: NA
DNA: TGTGCCATCCCGAGGGGGCTCGGCTACACCTTC
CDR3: CAIPRGLGYTF

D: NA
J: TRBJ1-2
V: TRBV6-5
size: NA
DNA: TGTGCCAGCAGTCGAGGGGGGGACGGCTATGGCTACACCTTC
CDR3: CASSRGGDGYGYTF

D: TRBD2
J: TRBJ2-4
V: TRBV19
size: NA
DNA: TGTGCCAGTAGTATACTCGGACTAGCGGGAAACATTCAGTACTTC
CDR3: CASSILGLAGNIQYF

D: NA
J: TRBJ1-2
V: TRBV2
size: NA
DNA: TGTGCCTCCGGGGTGGATCATGGCTACACCTTC
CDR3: CASGVDHGYTF

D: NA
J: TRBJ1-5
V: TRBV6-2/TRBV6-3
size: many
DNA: TGTGCCAGCAGTTACGGGGCAGAATATCAGCCCCAGCATTTT
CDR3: CASSYGAEYQPQHF

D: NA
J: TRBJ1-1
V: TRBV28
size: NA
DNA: TGTGCCAGCAGTTCCACAGGGTTCGAGAGTAACACTGAAGCTTTCTTT
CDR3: CASSSTGFESNTEAFF

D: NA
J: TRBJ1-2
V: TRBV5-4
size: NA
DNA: TGTGCCAGCAGCTCCGCTGGGGGGGCCTATGGCTACACCTTC
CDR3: CASSSAGGAYGYTF

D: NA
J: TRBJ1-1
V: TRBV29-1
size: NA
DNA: TGCAGCGTAATGAAGGGGAAGGACACTGAAGCTTTCTTT
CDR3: CSVMKGKDTEAFF

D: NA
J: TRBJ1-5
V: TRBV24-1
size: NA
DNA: TGTGCCACCTCCTCCACCGGGGGACAGCCCCAGCATTTT
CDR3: CATSSTGGQPQHF

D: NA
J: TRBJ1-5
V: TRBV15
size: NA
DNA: TGTGCCACCGGGCAGGGGTCCCAGCCCCAGCATTTT
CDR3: CATGQGSQPQHF

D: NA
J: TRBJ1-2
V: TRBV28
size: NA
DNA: TGTGCCAGCACCACAGCCCAGGGACTGTATGGCTACACCTTC
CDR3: CASTTAQGLYGYTF

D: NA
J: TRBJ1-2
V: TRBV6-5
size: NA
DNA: TGTGCCAGCAGTCCGCAGGGAGGCGACGGCTACACCTTC
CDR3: CASSPQGGDGYTF

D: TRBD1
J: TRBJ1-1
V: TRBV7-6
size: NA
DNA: TGTGCCAGCAGCCCAGGGTACAGGGGAATGAACACTGAAGCTTTCTTT
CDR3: CASSPGYRGMNTEAFF

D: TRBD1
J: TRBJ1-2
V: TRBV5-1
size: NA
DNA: TGCGCCAGCAGCTTGGAAGTTACAGGGGTCAATGGCTACACCTTC
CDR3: CASSLEVTGVNGYTF

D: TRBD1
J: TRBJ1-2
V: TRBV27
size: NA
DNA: TGTGCCAGCAGTTCCACATCCAGGGGGTTACCCCTATCTAAGGGCTACACCTTC
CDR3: CASSSTSRGLPLSKGYTF

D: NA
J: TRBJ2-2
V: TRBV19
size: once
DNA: TGTGCCAGTAGTTGGGGCAGGGGTAACACCGGGGAGCTGTTTTTT
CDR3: CASSWGRGNTGELFF

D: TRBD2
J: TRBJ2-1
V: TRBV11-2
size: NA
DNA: TGTGCCAGCAGCTTAGATTATCGATTGGGGACTAGCGGGGGGGCCCATGAGCAGTTCTTC
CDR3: CASSLDYRLGTSGGAHEQFF

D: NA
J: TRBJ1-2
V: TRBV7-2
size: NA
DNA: TGTGCCAGCAGCTCAGGGGACGGCCGCCCTCGTAACTATGGCTACACCTTC
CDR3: CASSSGDGRPRNYGYTF

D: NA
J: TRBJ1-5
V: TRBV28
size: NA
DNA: TGTGCCAGCAGACCCGCTCGGAGGGCTGGTCAGCCCCAGCATTTT
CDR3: CASRPARRAGQPQHF

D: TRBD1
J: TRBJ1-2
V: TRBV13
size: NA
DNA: TGTGCCAGCAGCTCCCCCCAGGGGGCGTATGGCTACACCTTC
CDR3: CASSSPQGAYGYTF

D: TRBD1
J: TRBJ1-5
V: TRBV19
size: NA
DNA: TGTGCCAGTAGTTCGGACAGGGTCAGTCAGCCCCAGCATTTT
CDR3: CASSSDRVSQPQHF

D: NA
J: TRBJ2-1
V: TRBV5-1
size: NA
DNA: TGCGCCAGCAGCTTGGAAGGGACACCTCCGTACAATGAGCAGTTCTTC
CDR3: CASSLEGTPPYNEQFF

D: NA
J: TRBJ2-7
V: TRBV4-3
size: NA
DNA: TGCGCCAGCAGCCAAGAATCCAGGGCCGTCGGCGAGCAGTACTTC
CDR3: CASSQESRAVGEQYF

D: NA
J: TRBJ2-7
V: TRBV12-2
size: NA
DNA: TGTGCAAGTCGCTTAGCTTGTCGACTCTCCTACGAGCAGTACTTC
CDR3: CASRLACRLSYEQYF

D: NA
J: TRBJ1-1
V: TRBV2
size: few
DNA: TGTGCCAGCAGTGAATGGGGGGGCGGCACTGAAGCTTTCTTT
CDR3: CASSEWGGGTEAFF

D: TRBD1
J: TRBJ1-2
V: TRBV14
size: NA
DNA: TGTGCCAGCAGCAGCGCGAGGGGGCATGGCTACACCTTC
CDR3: CASSSARGHGYTF

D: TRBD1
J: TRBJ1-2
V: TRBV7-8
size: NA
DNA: TGTGCCAGCAGCTTAGACCCCCAGGGGGGTAGCTACACCTTC
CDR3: CASSLDPQGGSYTF

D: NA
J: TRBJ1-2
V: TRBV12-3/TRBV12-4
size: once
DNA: TGTGCCAGCAGTCCCAGGGATGGCTATGGCTACACCTTC
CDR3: CASSPRDGYGYTF

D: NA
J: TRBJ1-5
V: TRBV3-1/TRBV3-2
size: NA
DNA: TGTGCCAGCAGCCAAGATCGGGGGGATCAGCCCCAGCATTTT
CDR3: CASSQDRGDQPQHF

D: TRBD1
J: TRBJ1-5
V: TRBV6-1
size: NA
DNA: TGTGCCAGCAGTGAAGGGAGGACAGGGTACAATCAGCCCCAGCATTTT
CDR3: CASSEGRTGYNQPQHF

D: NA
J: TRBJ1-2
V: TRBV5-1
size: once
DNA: TGCGCCAGCAGTAAGGACACCCGGAACTATGGCTACACCTTC
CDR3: CASSKDTRNYGYTF

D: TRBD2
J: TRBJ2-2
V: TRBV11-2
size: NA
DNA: TGTGCCAGTAAACTCTTTCCCTTAGCGGGGGCCACGAACACCGGGGAGCTGTTTTTT
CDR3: CASKLFPLAGATNTGELFF